A single sample gave rise to the 20 T cell receptor beta chains below, sequenced in a study of blood T cell repertoires in COVID-19 (dated by TCRdb to 2020 to 2021). Library preparation was by the immunoSEQ multiplex PCR assay. The clones in this table, taken by TCRdb from immuneACCESS, are in-frame only. Not every clone is retained; where verified, under half of the shortfall comes from an unresolved V gene, and the cause of the rest is unknown. The sample contains more than 95,000 clones, approximately 90% of them found a single time. The ten largest clones take up 17% of the sample. Sequenced sample: peripheral blood. The receptors shown here come from an elderly woman in a cohort sampled during active COVID-19.

The V gene is TRBV3-1 (or the pseudogene TRBV3-2), the J gene TRBJ2-1; D remains ambiguous. V dropped 3 bases and J dropped 1 base, with 10 bases sitting between them. The CDR3 spans 15 residues. The germline gives CDR1 LGHDT, CDR2 YNNKEL (reference sequence). CDR3 coding DNA: TGTGCCAGCAGCCAGGGCAGCCTTTCCTACAATGAGCAGTTCTTC. It yields the protein CASSQGSLSYNEQFF.

The V call is TRBV19, the J call TRBJ1-2; TRBD1 aligns across 10 bases. Germline V gene lookup returns CDR1 LNHDA and CDR2 SQIVND (reference sequence). The CDR3 length is 19 residues. Losses at the gene ends were 0 bases for V and 5 bases for J; bases not matched to a gene: 15. The CDR3 here is CASSIEAGQGQNFRYGYTF. The CDR3 region has the DNA TGTGCCAGTAGTATAGAAGCGGGACAGGGGCAAAATTTTCGGTATGGCTACACCTTC.

The J gene is TRBJ1-1, the V gene TRBV28; D gene uncertain. The V gene's germline CDR1 is MDHEN and CDR2 SYDVKM. The CDR3 is 11 amino acids. Trimming removed 7 bases from V and 1 base from J, with 4 bases in between. The CDR3 sequence is CASTGNTEAFF. CDR3 nucleotides: TGTGCCAGCACAGGGAACACTGAAGCTTTCTTT.

The chain links TRBV12-3 or TRBV12-4 to TRBJ2-2; D is uncertain. Trimming shortened V by 3 bases and J by 7 bases, and 3 bases separated the two germline ends. The length of the CDR3 is 11 residues. The CDR3 DNA follows: TGTGCCAGCAGTTTCAGCGGGGAGCTGTTTTTT. This translates into CASSFSGELFF.

V gene TRBV19 combines with J gene TRBJ2-2; 9 bases align to TRBD1. CDR3 length equals 13 residues. Germline CDR1 is LNHDA and CDR2 is SQIVND (reference sequence). Unmatched junction bases numbered 3, after V lost 6 bases and J lost 7 bases. The CDR3 reads CASRTGGYGELFF. CDR3 nucleotide sequence: TGTGCCAGTAGAACAGGGGGCTACGGGGAGCTGTTTTTT.

The rearrangement joins TRBV11-2 to TRBJ2-2; 7 nucleotides match TRBD2. CDR1 and CDR2 from the germline V gene are SGHAT and FQNNGV. This CDR3 is 16 amino acids long. The V and J ends lost 4 bases and 2 bases, in that order; junction bases with no gene match: 7. CDR3 nucleotide sequence: TGTGCCAGCAGCTCTTTACTAGCGCGAAACACCGGGGAGCTGTTTTTT. Translated: CASSSLLARNTGELFF.

The chain combines TRBV7-2 with TRBJ2-5; TRBD2 matches at 9 bases. The V segment lost 3 bases and the J segment 5 bases; nucleotides outside the gene matches: 19. Germline CDR1 reads SGHTA; CDR2 reads FQGNSA. CDR3 length equals 19 residues. The CDR3 DNA follows: TGTGCCAGCAGCTTGGGGGGAGTTAGCGGGAGAAGTTGGCAGGAGACCCAGTACTTC. Amino acids: CASSLGGVSGRSWQETQYF.

The V call is TRBV5-1, the J call TRBJ2-3; TRBD2 is a possible D gene (6 bases). CDR1 and CDR2 (germline): SGHRS, YFSETQ. This CDR3 comprises 16 residues. V lost 6 bases and J 5 bases, leaving 22 bases between the germline ends. The CDR3 here is CASTFGLSGPGDTQYF. The CDR3 DNA is TGCGCCAGCACCTTCGGTCTTAGCGGTCCAGGAGATACGCAGTATTTT.

CDR3 nucleotide sequence: TGTGCCAGCAGCCCGTGGACAGGGGACAATTCACCCCTCCACTTT. Protein product: CASSPWTGDNSPLHF. The rearrangement links TRBV6-5 to TRBJ1-6, with TRBD1 matching 9 bases. CDR3 length equals 15 residues. Germline V gives CDR1 MNHEY, CDR2 SVGAGI. Trimming cost V 6 bases and J 7 bases; bases outside gene matches: 7.

The chain couples TRBV6-5 to TRBJ1-4, with D hard to call. Trimming pared 6 bases from V and 4 bases from J, leaving 9 bases between. This CDR3 region has 13 residues. Looked up from germline, CDR1 is MNHEY and CDR2 is SVGAGI. The CDR3 reads CASSSHGNEKLFF. The CDR3 DNA follows: TGTGCCAGCAGCTCCCACGGTAATGAAAAACTGTTTTTT.

V and J are TRBV15 and TRBJ2-4, with 8 bases matching TRBD1. This CDR3 is 20 amino acids long. V was clipped by 0 bases and J by 2 bases; unmatched bases: 15. CDR1 is LNHNV, CDR2 YYDKDF, per germline (reference sequence). The CDR3 loop reads CATSRDVFSTGDASKNIQYF. In DNA, the CDR3 is TGTGCCACCAGCAGAGACGTCTTTTCGACAGGGGATGCGTCCAAAAACATTCAGTACTTC.

The V call is TRBV9, the J call TRBJ2-1, with D possibly TRBD1 on 6 matching bases. The CDR3 runs 13 residues. Between the trimmed V and J ends, which lost 9 bases and 5 bases, there was a span of 15 bases. Germline CDR1 is SGDLS and CDR2 is YYNGEE. The CDR3 is CATTRDINNEQFF. The DNA for the CDR3 is TGTGCCACCACCCGGGACATCAACAATGAGCAGTTCTTC.

Written as DNA, the CDR3 is TGTGCCAGCAGCTGGAGCTATGGCTACACCTTC. This gives the protein CASSWSYGYTF. This rearrangement joins TRBV7-9 to TRBJ1-2, with D unresolved. V was pared by 4 bases and J by 4 bases, with 4 bases between. The CDR3 spans 11 residues. CDR1 and CDR2 from the germline V gene are SEHNR and FQNEAQ (reference sequence). The full variable domain, its missing parts supplied by reference TRBV7-9 and TRBJ1-2, is DTGVSQNPRHKITKRGQNVTFRCDPISEHNRLYWYRQTLGQGPEFLTYFQNEAQLEKSRLLSDRFSAERPKGSFSTLEIQRTEQGDSAMYLCASSWSYGYTFGSGTRLTVV.

The rearrangement joins TRBV1 to TRBJ1-2. TRBV1 is annotated as a pseudogene. The CDR3 totals 16 residues. CDR3 in DNA: TGCACCAGCAGCCAAGAAGGGAGTGGGGTTATCTATGGCTACACCTTC. Residues: CTSSQEGSGVIYGYTF.

This chain uses TRBV5-1 with TRBJ2-1, with TRBD2 matching 8 bases. The germline V gene encodes CDR1 SGHRS and CDR2 YFSETQ. The CDR3 consists of 14 residues. V was clipped by 1 base and J by 9 bases; unmatched bases: 6. CDR3 DNA: TGCGCCAGCAGCTTGTTAGCGGGATTCGGTGAGCAGTTCTTC. Protein product: CASSLLAGFGEQFF.

V gene TRBV24-1 combines with J gene TRBJ2-1, with 8 bases lining up with TRBD1. The CDR3 spans 14 residues. Unmatched junction bases numbered 5, after V lost 4 bases and J lost 7 bases. Germline V gene sequence: CDR1 KGHDR, CDR2 SFDVKD. In DNA form, the CDR3 reads TGTGCCACCAGTGACCGACAGGGGCCGAATGAGCAGTTCTTC. Translated: CATSDRQGPNEQFF.

The rearrangement links TRBV14 to TRBJ2-2; 10 bases match TRBD1. Germline V gene lookup returns CDR1 SGHDN and CDR2 FVKESK. This CDR3 has 17 amino acids. The V and J ends lost 0 bases and 5 bases, in that order; junction bases with no gene match: 6. Here the CDR3 reads CASSQEWRDRGTGELFF. CDR3 nucleotide sequence: TGTGCCAGCAGCCAAGAATGGAGGGACAGGGGAACCGGGGAGCTGTTTTTT.

This chain links TRBV24-1 with TRBJ1-2; D unclear. Germline CDR1 and CDR2: KGHDR and SFDVKD. This CDR3 has 12 amino acids. The V end lost 1 base, the J end lost 8 bases, and 7 bases lay between the germline ends. Written as DNA, the CDR3 is TGTGCCACCAGTGATTTTTGGAGAGGCTACACCTTC. Translation: CATSDFWRGYTF.

The chain couples TRBV6-5 to TRBJ1-2; TRBD1 matches 11 bases. The V segment lost 2 bases and the J segment 7 bases; nucleotides outside the gene matches: 3. The germline gives CDR1 MNHEY, CDR2 SVGAGI. The CDR3 length is 14 residues. This CDR3 reads CASSYPGTGGGYTF. Written as DNA, the CDR3 is TGTGCCAGCAGTTACCCCGGGACAGGGGGTGGCTACACCTTC.

J is TRBJ2-3 and V is TRBV5-5, with no clear D. This CDR3 contains 15 residues. Germline lookup yields CDR1 SGHKS and CDR2 YYEKEE (reference sequence). V shed 0 bases and J shed 8 bases, with 16 bases lying between them. For the CDR3, the DNA is TGTGCCAGCAGCTTGGGCGAAGCCCGTAGCCTTACGCAGTATTTT. Protein sequence: CASSLGEARSLTQYF.